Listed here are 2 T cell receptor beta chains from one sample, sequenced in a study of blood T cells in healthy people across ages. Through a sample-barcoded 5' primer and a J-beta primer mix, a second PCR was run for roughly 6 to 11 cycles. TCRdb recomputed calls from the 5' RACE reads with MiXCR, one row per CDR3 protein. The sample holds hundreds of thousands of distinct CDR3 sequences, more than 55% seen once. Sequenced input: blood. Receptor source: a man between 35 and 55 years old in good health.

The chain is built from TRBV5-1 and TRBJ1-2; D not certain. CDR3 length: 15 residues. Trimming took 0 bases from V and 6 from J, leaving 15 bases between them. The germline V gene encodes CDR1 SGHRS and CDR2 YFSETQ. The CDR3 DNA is TGCGCCAGCAGCTTGGACACCCCGCGGGTAGATGGCTACACCTTC. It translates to CASSLDTPRVDGYTF.

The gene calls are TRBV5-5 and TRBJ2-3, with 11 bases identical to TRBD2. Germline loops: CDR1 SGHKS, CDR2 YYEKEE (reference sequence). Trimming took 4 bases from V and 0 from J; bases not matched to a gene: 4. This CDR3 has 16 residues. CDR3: CASSMRLAGSTDTQYF. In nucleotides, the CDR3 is TGTGCCAGCAGCATGAGACTAGCGGGGAGCACAGATACGCAGTATTTT.